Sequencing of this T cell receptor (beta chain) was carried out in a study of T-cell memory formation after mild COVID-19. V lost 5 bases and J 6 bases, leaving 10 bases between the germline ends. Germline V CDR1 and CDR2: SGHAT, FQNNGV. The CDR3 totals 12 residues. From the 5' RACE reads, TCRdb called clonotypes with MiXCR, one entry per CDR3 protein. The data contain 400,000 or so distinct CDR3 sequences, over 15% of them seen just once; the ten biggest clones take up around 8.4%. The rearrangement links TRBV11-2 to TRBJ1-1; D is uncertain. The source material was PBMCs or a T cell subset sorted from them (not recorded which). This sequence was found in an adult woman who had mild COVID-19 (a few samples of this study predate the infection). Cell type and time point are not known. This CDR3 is CASSHRASEAFF. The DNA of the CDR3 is TGTGCCAGCAGCCACCGGGCTTCTGAAGCTTTCTTT.